This T cell receptor beta chain was found in a study of shared clonotypes between healthy human individuals. The method was immunoSEQ multiplex PCR; TCRdb's version includes in-frame clones alone and lacks a portion of them. This table holds about 490,000 clones, roughly 80% found once. The CDR3 is made up of 15 amino acids. V dropped 6 bases and J dropped 0 bases, with 15 bases sitting between them. The germline V gene encodes CDR1 MGHDK and CDR2 SYGVNS. This chain joins TRBV25-1 and TRBJ2-7, with D possibly TRBD1 on 6 matching bases. Sequencing was carried out using PBMCs. This TCR was sampled from a middle-aged woman in good health. Some clones in this sample may be carry-over from other donors' samples. This CDR3 reads CASSPQGTASYEQYF. The CDR3, as DNA: TGTGCCAGCAGCCCCCAGGGGACGGCCTCCTACGAGCAGTACTTC.